The 13 T cell receptor beta chains listed next were all sequenced from one sample in a study of cytomegalovirus exposure and HLA in healthy donors. PCR employed 60 Vbeta and 13 Jbeta primers. Repertoires were generated with immunoSEQ multiplex PCR, while TCRdb's copy carries only in-frame clones and drops some. This table holds about 160,000 clones, 81% found once. Sample: PBMCs. All receptors come from a woman between 18 and 29 years old in good health and CMV-seronegative.

The genes are TRBV18 and TRBJ2-5; possibly TRBD1 for D (6 bases). Germline values: CDR1 KGHSH, CDR2 LQKENI. V was clipped by 3 bases and J by 1 base, with 9 bases between them. The CDR3 has 14 residues. The CDR3 here is CASSPTGSQETQYF. The CDR3 DNA is TGTGCCAGCTCACCCACAGGGTCCCAAGAGACCCAGTACTTC.

The rearrangement uses TRBV11-2 and TRBJ2-5, with 7 nucleotides matching TRBD1. With the DNA end fitting TRBJ2-7 better, the J assignment may be wrong. The CDR3 is 14 residues long. Germline assignment: CDR1 SGHAT and CDR2 FQNNGV. CDR3 sequence: CASSLVSTGHEQYF. The CDR3 region has the DNA TGTGCCAGCAGCTTAGTATCGACAGGGCACGAGCAGTACTTC.

CDR3 amino acids: CASSKAGHTSYNEQFF. The DNA for the CDR3 is TGTGCCAGCAGCAAAGCGGGACATACCTCCTACAATGAGCAGTTCTTC. This sequence joins TRBV2 and TRBJ2-1, with D tentatively TRBD2 (7 bases). V was cut by 6 bases and J by 0 bases, with 15 bases left in between. The germline gives CDR1 SNHLY, CDR2 FYNNEI. The CDR3 has 16 amino acids.

The CDR3 DNA sequence: TGTGCCAGTAGTATCGGACATCTTAGCAATCAGCCCCAGCATTTT. Encoded protein: CASSIGHLSNQPQHF. The V gene is TRBV19, the J gene TRBJ1-5; possible D gene TRBD1, 5 bases. The germline V and J ends were trimmed by 3 bases and 0 bases, with 9 bases remaining between them. The germline V gene has CDR1 LNHDA and CDR2 SQIVND (reference sequence). The CDR3 contains 15 residues.

The rearrangement joins TRBV5-1 to TRBJ1-2; a possible D gene is TRBD1 (6 bases). The CDR3 has 15 amino acids. The germline V and J ends were trimmed by 0 bases and 4 bases, with 13 bases remaining between them. Germline V gene data show CDR1 as SGHRS and CDR2 as YFSETQ. This CDR3 reads CASSLERTASYGYTF. For the CDR3, the DNA is TGCGCCAGCAGCTTGGAGCGGACAGCCTCCTATGGCTACACCTTC.

The genes are TRBV6-4 and TRBJ2-7, with 7 bases identical to TRBD1. J was trimmed by 0 bases and V by 11 bases; bases with no gene match: 7. There are 13 residues in the CDR3. From germline, CDR1 is MRHNA and CDR2 SNTAGT. The chain's CDR3 is CAGITGDSYEQYF. CDR3 nucleotide sequence: TGTGCCGGGATTACAGGGGACTCCTACGAGCAGTACTTC.

This clone turned up a few times. J is TRBJ2-5 and V is TRBV6-6; a possible D gene is TRBD2 (6 bases). Germline assignment: CDR1 MNHNY and CDR2 SVGAGI (reference sequence). V was pared by 3 bases and J by 5 bases, with 13 bases between. The CDR3 consists of 14 residues. This chain's CDR3 is CASSYWGGKETQYF. For the CDR3, the DNA is TGTGCCAGCAGTTATTGGGGCGGGAAGGAGACCCAGTACTTC.

This clone was detected a few times. The chain has TRBV5-1 and TRBJ1-1; D is uncertain. The CDR3 extends over 13 amino acids. Germline CDR1 reads SGHRS; CDR2 reads YFSETQ. V was clipped by 4 bases and J by 1 base, with 8 bases between them. The CDR3, as DNA: TGCGCCAGCAGCCAGAGCGCGAACACTGAAGCTTTCTTT. Its protein is CASSQSANTEAFF. The variable domain in full, completed from reference TRBV5-1 and TRBJ1-1, reads KAGVTQTPRYLIKTRGQQVTLSCSPISGHRSVSWYQQTPGQGLQFLFEYFSETQRNKGNFPGRFSGRQFSNSRSEMNVSTLELGDSALYLCASSQSANTEAFFGQGTRLTVV.

This chain links TRBV5-1 with TRBJ1-4; 8 nucleotides align to TRBD1. The length of the CDR3 is 15 residues. In germline, CDR1 is SGHRS, CDR2 YFSETQ. After removal of 0 bases from V and 5 bases from J, the junction contained 3 bases not matched to a gene. The CDR3 sequence is CASSLGTGTNEKLFF. The CDR3 DNA is TGCGCCAGCAGCTTGGGGACAGGGACGAATGAAAAACTGTTTTTT.

The gene calls are TRBV6-5 and TRBJ2-7; the D gene is possibly TRBD2 (6 bases). V was trimmed by 10 bases and J by 1 base, leaving 17 bases between them. The CDR3 has 14 amino acids. The germline gives CDR1 MNHEY, CDR2 SVGAGI. The CDR3 sequence is CATQSAGTSYEQYF. The CDR3 DNA reads TGTGCCACCCAAAGCGCTGGGACTTCCTACGAGCAGTACTTC.

The gene calls are TRBV27 and TRBJ2-7; no clear D gene. Germline CDR1 reads MNHEY; CDR2 reads SMNVEV (reference sequence). V shed 7 bases and J shed 3 bases, with 10 bases lying between them. The CDR3 spans 12 residues. The CDR3 loop reads CASTSPLYEQYF. The CDR3 DNA is TGTGCCAGCACCTCCCCTCTCTACGAGCAGTACTTC.

The chain couples TRBV18 to TRBJ2-5, with TRBD1 identical over 8 bases. The CDR3 loop spans 16 amino acids. Germline lookup yields CDR1 KGHSH and CDR2 LQKENI. J gave up 5 bases and V 0 bases, and 8 bases lay outside the gene matches. The CDR3 loop is CASSPPGVRGLETQYF. The CDR3 DNA is TGTGCCAGCTCACCACCGGGTGTCAGGGGGCTGGAGACCCAGTACTTC.

This chain joins TRBV27 and TRBJ2-1; 8 bases align to TRBD1. Trimming cost V 10 bases and J 0 bases; bases outside gene matches: 11. This CDR3 has 16 residues. Germline V gene lookup returns CDR1 MNHEY and CDR2 SMNVEV (reference sequence). The CDR3 protein is CAISPRQGISYNEQFF. The CDR3 DNA follows: TGTGCCATCTCACCCCGACAGGGGATCTCCTACAATGAGCAGTTCTTC.